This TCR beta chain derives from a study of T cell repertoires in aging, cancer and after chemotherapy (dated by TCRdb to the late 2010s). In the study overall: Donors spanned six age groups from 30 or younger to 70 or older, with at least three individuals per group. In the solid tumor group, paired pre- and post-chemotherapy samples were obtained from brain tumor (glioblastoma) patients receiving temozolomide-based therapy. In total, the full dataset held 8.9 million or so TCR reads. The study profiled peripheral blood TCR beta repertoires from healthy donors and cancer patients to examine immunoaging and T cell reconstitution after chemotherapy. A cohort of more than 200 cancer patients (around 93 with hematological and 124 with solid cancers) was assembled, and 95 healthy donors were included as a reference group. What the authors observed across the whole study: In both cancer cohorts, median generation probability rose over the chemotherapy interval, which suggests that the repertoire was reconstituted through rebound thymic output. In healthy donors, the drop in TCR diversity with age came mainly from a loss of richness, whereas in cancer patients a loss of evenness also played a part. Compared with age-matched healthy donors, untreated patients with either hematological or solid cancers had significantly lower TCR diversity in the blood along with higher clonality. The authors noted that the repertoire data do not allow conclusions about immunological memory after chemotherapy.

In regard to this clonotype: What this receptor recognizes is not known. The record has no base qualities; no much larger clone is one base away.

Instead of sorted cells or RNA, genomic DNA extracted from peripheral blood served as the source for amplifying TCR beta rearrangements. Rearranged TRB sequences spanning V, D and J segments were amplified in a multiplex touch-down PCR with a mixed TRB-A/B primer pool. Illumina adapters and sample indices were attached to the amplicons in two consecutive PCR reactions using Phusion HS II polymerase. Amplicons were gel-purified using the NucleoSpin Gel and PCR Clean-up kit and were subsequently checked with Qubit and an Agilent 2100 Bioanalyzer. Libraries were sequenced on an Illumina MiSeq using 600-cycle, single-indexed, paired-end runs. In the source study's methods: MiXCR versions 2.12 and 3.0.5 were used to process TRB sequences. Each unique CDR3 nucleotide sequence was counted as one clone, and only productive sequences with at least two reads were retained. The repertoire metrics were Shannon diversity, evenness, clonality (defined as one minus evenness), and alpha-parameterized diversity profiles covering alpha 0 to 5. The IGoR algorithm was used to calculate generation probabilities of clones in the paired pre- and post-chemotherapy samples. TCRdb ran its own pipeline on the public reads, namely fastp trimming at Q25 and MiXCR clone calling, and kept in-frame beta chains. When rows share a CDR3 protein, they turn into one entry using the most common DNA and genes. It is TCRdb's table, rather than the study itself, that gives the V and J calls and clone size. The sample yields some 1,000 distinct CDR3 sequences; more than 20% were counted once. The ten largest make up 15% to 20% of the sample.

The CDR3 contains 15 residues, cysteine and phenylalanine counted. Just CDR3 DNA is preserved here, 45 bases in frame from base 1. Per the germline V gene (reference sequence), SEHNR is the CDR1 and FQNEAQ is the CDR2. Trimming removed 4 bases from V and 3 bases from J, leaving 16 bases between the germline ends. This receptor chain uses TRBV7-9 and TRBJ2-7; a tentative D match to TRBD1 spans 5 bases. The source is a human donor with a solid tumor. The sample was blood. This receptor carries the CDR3 CASSSAGFKGYEQYF. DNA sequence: TGTGCCAGCAGCTCTGCAGGGTTTAAAGGCTACGAGCAGTACTTC.